The source of this T cell receptor beta chain is a study of shared T cell receptors in the human thymus. The table came from immunoSEQ multiplex PCR; TCRdb's copy has only in-frame clones and leaves some out. The sample has about 660,000 clones, approximately 88% seen once. V dropped 1 base and J dropped 2; count of bases not matched to a gene: 9. Germline V lookup: CDR1 SNHLY, CDR2 FYNNEI. The CDR3 consists of 17 residues. The sample was also linked to a second study, of human thymus T cells. Per that study: Samples came from healthy Finnish infants during open corrective cardiac surgery. Corrective heart surgery yielded resections, and these provided the thymus tissue. Usage of V and J genes appeared biased in thymic and blood repertoires.

J is TRBJ2-3 and V is TRBV2; 7 bases are shared with TRBD2. The sequence was collected from a boy younger than two with a congenital heart defect. The sequenced material came from thymocytes. The CDR3 DNA follows: TGTGCCAGCAGTGAAGGTAAACGGGAGGAATTCACAGATACGCAGTATTTT. Its protein is CASSEGKREEFTDTQYF.